One and the same sample provided the 20 T cell receptor beta chains below, sequenced in a study of OX40 agonist ivuxolimab in advanced cancers. Libraries were prepared through the immunoSEQ multiplex PCR assay. Not all clones reach the TCRdb copy of this immuneACCESS table, which keeps in-frame sequences only. Checked studies attribute under half of the gap to unresolved V genes and leave the rest unexplained. The sample yields roughly 60,000 clones; 85% were counted once. Clones ranked in the top ten supply around 3.8% of the sample. The sample consisted of CD4+ or CD8+ T cells sorted from blood, taken in a trial of the OX40 agonist ivuxolimab. Source of these receptors: an adult with an advanced solid tumor such as melanoma, head and neck, liver or kidney cancer.

This clone occurred once. The genes are TRBV28 and TRBJ2-2, with TRBD2 identical over 16 bases. The germline V gene encodes CDR1 MDHEN and CDR2 SYDVKM. The V gene end was trimmed by 6 bases and the J gene end by 7 bases; junction bases not matched to a gene: 8. This CDR3 region has 17 residues. In DNA form, the CDR3 reads TGTGCCAGCAGACCGGGACTAGCGGGAGGGCCTGGCGGGGAGCTGTTTTTT. Translated: CASRPGLAGGPGGELFF.

The chain couples TRBV30 to TRBJ2-7; a weak D match, TRBD2 (5 bases). Germline CDR1 reads GTSNPN; CDR2 reads SVGIG (reference sequence). The length of the CDR3 is 12 residues. The ends were cut back, 0 bases at V and 3 bases at J, with 6 bases in the middle. The CDR3 protein is CAWSVLGYEQYF. DNA for the CDR3: TGTGCCTGGAGTGTACTAGGCTACGAGCAGTACTTC.

J is TRBJ2-5 and V is TRBV7-9; D perhaps matches TRBD2 (6 bases). V was shortened by 5 bases and J by 0 bases, with 10 bases between the two germline ends. The CDR3 is 14 amino acids. Germline CDR1 and CDR2: SEHNR and FQNEAQ (reference sequence). The CDR3 coding sequence is TGTGCCAGCAGCCGCGGGGACTACCAAGAGACCCAGTACTTC. Amino acid sequence: CASSRGDYQETQYF.

The chain links TRBV19 to TRBJ1-1, with D unclear. Germline CDR1 LNHDA, CDR2 SQIVND (reference sequence). The ends were cut back, 3 bases at V and 0 bases at J, with 11 bases in the middle. The CDR3 extends over 15 amino acids. The DNA for the CDR3 is TGTGCCAGTAGTATCTCTGCGAGGATGAACACTGAAGCTTTCTTT. Translating it yields CASSISARMNTEAFF.

The chain recombines TRBV6-6 with TRBJ2-3, with D hard to call. V lost 5 bases and J lost 5, with 14 bases in between. The germline CDR1 and CDR2 sequences are MNHNY and SVGAGI (reference sequence). CDR3 size: 14 residues. CDR3 nucleotides: TGTGCCAGCAGTAACCGACTTGTGAGAGATACGCAGTATTTT. It specifies CASSNRLVRDTQYF.

This clone was recorded a few times. The chain couples TRBV2 to TRBJ1-2, with 8 bases aligning to TRBD1. CDR3 length equals 12 residues. V gave up 7 bases and J gave up 6 bases; unmatched junction bases: 4. CDR1 and CDR2 (germline): SNHLY, FYNNEI. CDR3 DNA: TGTGCCAGCAAGCAGGGGGCGGATGGCTACACCTTC. This encodes CASKQGADGYTF.

Concerning this clone itself: Other DNA sequences within the sample encode an identical CDR3. The chain employs TRBV19 and TRBJ1-5, with no clear D. The CDR3 extends over 13 amino acids. Per germline, CDR1 LNHDA and CDR2 SQIVND (reference sequence). V was cut by 7 bases and J by 4 bases, with 11 bases left in between. CDR3 amino acids: CASTNRGNQPQHF. CDR3 DNA: TGTGCCAGTACCAATCGGGGTAATCAGCCCCAGCATTTT.

The V call is TRBV6-5, the J call TRBJ1-1; the D gene is possibly TRBD1 (5 bases). V lost 0 bases and J 4 bases, leaving 15 bases between the germline ends. The CDR3 runs to 16 residues. Looked up from germline, CDR1 is MNHEY and CDR2 is SVGAGI. The CDR3 DNA reads TGTGCCAGCAGTTACTCGAGGCGGGGGATGATCACTGAAGCTTTCTTT. Its translation is CASSYSRRGMITEAFF.

V gene TRBV6-5 combines with J gene TRBJ1-2, with D tentatively TRBD1 (5 bases). The CDR3 covers 13 residues. Trimming removed 7 bases at V and 3 bases at J, with 12 bases between. Germline CDR1 MNHEY, CDR2 SVGAGI. In nucleotides, the CDR3 is TGTGCCAGCACCGGGACCGGGGACTATGGCTACACCTTC. Translation: CASTGTGDYGYTF.

This chain connects TRBV2 to TRBJ2-7, with 11 nucleotides matching TRBD1. V was pared by 5 bases and J by 6 bases, with 3 bases of the junction left unmatched. The CDR3 contains 13 residues. The germline V gene has CDR1 SNHLY and CDR2 FYNNEI. CDR3 sequence (DNA): TGTGCCAGCAGTACCGGGACAGGGGGCGAGCAGTACTTC. As protein: CASSTGTGGEQYF. The full variable domain, its missing parts supplied by reference TRBV2 and TRBJ2-7, is EPEVTQTPSHQVTQMGQEVILRCVPISNHLYFYWYRQILGQKVEFLVSFYNNEISEKSEIFDDQFSVERPDGSNFTLKIRSTKLEDSAMYFCASSTGTGGEQYFGPGTRLTVT.

J is TRBJ2-7 and V is TRBV7-8; 7 bases are a match to TRBD1. The germline V gene has CDR1 SGHVS and CDR2 FQNEAQ. CDR3 size: 12 residues. V shed 4 bases, J shed 6 bases, and the junction held 3 bases outside the gene matches. The CDR3 DNA reads as TGTGCCAGCAGCTCAACAGGGGTCGAGCAGTACTTC. Residues: CASSSTGVEQYF.

This rearrangement joins TRBV19 to TRBJ2-2; 7 bases align to TRBD1. With V trimmed by 3 bases and J by 7 bases, 8 bases remained unmatched. Germline CDR1 LNHDA, CDR2 SQIVND (reference sequence). This CDR3 comprises 15 residues. The chain's CDR3 is CASSIQRQGVGELFF. The CDR3 DNA reads TGTGCCAGTAGTATCCAGCGGCAGGGGGTCGGGGAGCTGTTTTTT.

The chain couples TRBV7-2 to TRBJ2-7; 8 bases are shared with TRBD1. The CDR3 consists of 14 residues. Germline values: CDR1 SGHTA, CDR2 FQGNSA. Trimming took 1 base from V and 7 from J; bases not matched to a gene: 6. CDR3 nucleotides: TGTGCCAGCAGCTTAGTTCAGGGGGCGCGAGAGCAGTACTTC. It specifies CASSLVQGAREQYF.

This clone was detected once. The J gene is TRBJ1-4, the V gene TRBV30; a possible D gene is TRBD1 (5 bases). Germline V gene sequence: CDR1 GTSNPN, CDR2 SVGIG (reference sequence). The germline V and J ends were trimmed by 0 bases and 8 bases, with 10 bases remaining between them. The CDR3 has 13 amino acids. The CDR3 region has the DNA TGTGCCTGGAGTGTAGGCCGGGGGGAAAAACTGTTTTTT. Translating gives CAWSVGRGEKLFF.

The chain links TRBV7-3 to TRBJ2-2; 8 bases agree with TRBD1. Germline CDR1 and CDR2: SGHTA and FQGTGA. Losses at the gene ends were 4 bases for V and 3 bases for J; bases not matched to a gene: 7. This CDR3 has 16 residues. The DNA for the CDR3 is TGTGCCAGCAGCTACCACCCGACAGGGGACACCGGGGAGCTGTTTTTT. It yields the protein CASSYHPTGDTGELFF. Using reference TRBV7-3 and TRBJ2-2 for the parts outside the CDR3, the full variable domain is GAGVSQTPSNKVTEKGKYVELRCDPISGHTALYWYRQSLGQGPEFLIYFQGTGAADDSGLPNDRFFAVRPEGSVSTLKIQRTERGDSAVYLCASSYHPTGDTGELFFGEGSRLTVL.

This rearrangement joins TRBV5-8 to TRBJ1-3, with D possibly TRBD1 on 5 matching bases. This CDR3 comprises 15 residues. The V gene's germline CDR1 is SGHTS and CDR2 YDEGEE. Trimming stripped 4 bases from V and 0 bases from J, with 11 bases between. The CDR3 region is CASSRETASGNTIYF. In DNA form, the CDR3 reads TGTGCCAGCAGCAGGGAGACAGCCTCTGGAAACACCATATATTTT. Full variable domain (outside the CDR3, taken from reference TRBV5-8 and TRBJ1-3): EAGVTQSPTHLIKTRGQQATLRCSPISGHTSVYWYQQALGLGLQFLLWYDEGEERNRGNFPPRFSGRQFPNYSSELNVNALELEDSALYLCASSRETASGNTIYFGEGSWLTVV.

The chain combines TRBV19 with TRBJ1-1; D is unresolved. With 5 bases removed from V and 5 bases from J, the gap between germline ends came to 15 bases. CDR1 is LNHDA and CDR2 is SQIVND in the germline V gene (reference sequence). This CDR3 is 14 amino acids long. CDR3 coding DNA: TGTGCCAGTAGTCCCGTTGCAGCGAGGACTGAAGCTTTCTTT. Its protein is CASSPVAARTEAFF.

This clone turned up a few times. The chain recombines TRBV6-5 with TRBJ1-2, with 10 bases fitting TRBD1. Trimming took 6 bases from V and 4 from J; bases not matched to a gene: 5. CDR3 length equals 14 residues. The germline V gene encodes CDR1 MNHEY and CDR2 SVGAGI. The CDR3 spells CASSIRQGAYGYTF. CDR3 in DNA: TGTGCCAGCAGCATCAGACAGGGGGCCTATGGCTACACCTTC.

The CDR3 spells CATSRSLGVGQPQHF. In nucleotides, the CDR3 is TGTGCCACCAGCAGATCCTTGGGGGTAGGTCAGCCCCAGCATTTT. This chain links TRBV15 with TRBJ1-5, with a possible D match to TRBD1 (5 bases). Germline lookup yields CDR1 LNHNV and CDR2 YYDKDF (reference sequence). The CDR3 has 15 residues. V lost 2 bases and J 6 bases, leaving 14 bases between the germline ends.

The V call is TRBV10-3, the J call TRBJ2-7; D is uncertain. V was pared by 5 bases and J by 2 bases, with 4 bases between. This CDR3 is 11 amino acids long. Germline CDR1 is ENHRY and CDR2 is SYGVKD. In DNA, the CDR3 is TGTGCCATCAGTCAGACCTACGAGCAGTACTTC. Its translation: CAISQTYEQYF.